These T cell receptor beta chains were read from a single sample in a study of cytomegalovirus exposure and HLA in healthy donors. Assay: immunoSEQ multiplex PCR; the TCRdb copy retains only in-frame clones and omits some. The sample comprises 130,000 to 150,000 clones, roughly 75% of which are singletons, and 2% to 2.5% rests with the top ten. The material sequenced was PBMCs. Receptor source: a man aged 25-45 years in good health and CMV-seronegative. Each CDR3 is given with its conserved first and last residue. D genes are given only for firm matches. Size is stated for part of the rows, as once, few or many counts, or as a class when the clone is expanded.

CDR3 protein: CASSEGGQGNTEAFF
CDR3 DNA: TGTGCCAGCAGTGAAGGGGGACAGGGCAACACTGAAGCTTTCTTT
V gene: TRBV6-1
J gene: TRBJ1-1
clone size: once
D gene: TRBD1

CDR3 protein: CASRKGADTEAFF
CDR3 DNA: TGTGCCAGCAGAAAAGGGGCTGACACTGAAGCTTTCTTT
V gene: TRBV11-2
J gene: TRBJ1-1
clone size: -
D gene: -

CDR3 protein: CASSLGLAMNTEAFF
CDR3 DNA: TGTGCCAGCAGCTTGGGACTGGCGATGAACACTGAAGCTTTCTTT
V gene: TRBV7-8
J gene: TRBJ1-1
clone size: -
D gene: -

CDR3 protein: CASSLVRESEAFF
CDR3 DNA: TGTGCCAGCAGCTTAGTGCGAGAGTCTGAAGCTTTCTTT
V gene: TRBV7-2
J gene: TRBJ1-1
clone size: -
D gene: -

CDR3 protein: CAIRDRPGDEQFF
CDR3 DNA: TGTGCCATCAGGGACCGTCCGGGGGATGAGCAGTTCTTC
V gene: TRBV10-3
J gene: TRBJ2-1
clone size: -
D gene: -

CDR3 protein: CASSLAGYISNQPQHF
CDR3 DNA: TGTGCCAGCAGCCTAGCGGGCTATATTAGCAATCAGCCCCAGCATTTT
V gene: TRBV7-8
J gene: TRBJ1-5
clone size: medium-sized
D gene: -

CDR3 protein: CASSLVGLPNTGELFF
CDR3 DNA: TGTGCCAGCAGCTTAGTGGGGCTGCCGAACACCGGGGAGCTGTTTTTT
V gene: TRBV7-8
J gene: TRBJ2-2
clone size: -
D gene: -

CDR3 protein: CASSSTGDRGYEQYF
CDR3 DNA: TGCGCCAGCAGTTCCACGGGGGACAGGGGGTACGAGCAGTACTTC
V gene: TRBV5-1
J gene: TRBJ2-7
clone size: -
D gene: TRBD1

CDR3 protein: CASSPPDLLAGVSEQYF
CDR3 DNA: TGTGCCAGCTCACCACCGGACCTACTAGCGGGAGTAAGCGAGCAGTACTTC
V gene: TRBV18
J gene: TRBJ2-7
clone size: -
D gene: TRBD2

CDR3 protein: CASSLASSNEKLFF
CDR3 DNA: TGTGCCAGCAGCTTAGCGTCTTCTAATGAAAAACTGTTTTTT
V gene: TRBV7-6
J gene: TRBJ1-4
clone size: -
D gene: -

CDR3 protein: CASSQVADNQPQHF
CDR3 DNA: TGTGCCAGCAGCCAAGTTGCAGACAATCAGCCCCAGCATTTT
V gene: TRBV4-2
J gene: TRBJ1-5
clone size: -
D gene: -

CDR3 protein: CSVEGLAGEGTDTQYF
CDR3 DNA: TGCAGCGTGGAGGGACTAGCGGGAGAAGGCACAGATACGCAGTATTTT
V gene: TRBV29-1
J gene: TRBJ2-3
clone size: -
D gene: TRBD2

CDR3 protein: CASSQPEEGPPGNTIYF
CDR3 DNA: TGTGCCAGCAGCCAACCAGAGGAGGGTCCGCCTGGAAACACCATATATTTT
V gene: TRBV21-1
J gene: TRBJ1-3
clone size: -
D gene: -

CDR3 protein: CASSRNRGRAPNTEAFF
CDR3 DNA: TGCGCCAGCAGCCGGAACAGGGGGCGAGCTCCGAACACTGAAGCTTTCTTT
V gene: TRBV5-1
J gene: TRBJ1-1
clone size: -
D gene: TRBD1

CDR3 protein: CASSSGQGKNEQYF
CDR3 DNA: TGTGCCAGCAGTTCCGGACAGGGAAAAAACGAGCAGTACTTC
V gene: TRBV28
J gene: TRBJ2-7
clone size: -
D gene: TRBD1

CDR3 protein: CASRGRDRGAFF
CDR3 DNA: TGTGCCAGCAGAGGTCGGGACAGGGGAGCTTTCTTT
V gene: TRBV25-1
J gene: TRBJ1-1
clone size: few
D gene: TRBD1

CDR3 protein: CASSSEQGDYEQYF
CDR3 DNA: TGTGCCAGCAGTAGTGAACAGGGGGACTACGAGCAGTACTTC
V gene: TRBV28
J gene: TRBJ2-7
clone size: few
D gene: TRBD1

CDR3 protein: CASSLIPQGEQYF
CDR3 DNA: TGCGCCAGCAGCCTAATACCGCAGGGCGAGCAGTACTTC
V gene: TRBV5-1
J gene: TRBJ2-7
clone size: -
D gene: -

CDR3 protein: CAWSPTYTFATNEKLFF
CDR3 DNA: TGTGCCTGGAGTCCAACATATACCTTTGCAACTAATGAAAAACTGTTTTTT
V gene: TRBV30
J gene: TRBJ1-4
clone size: -
D gene: -

CDR3 protein: CATSRDVGTGGYEQYF
CDR3 DNA: TGTGCCACCAGCAGAGATGTCGGGACAGGGGGCTACGAGCAGTACTTC
V gene: TRBV15
J gene: TRBJ2-7
clone size: -
D gene: TRBD1

CDR3 protein: CASSRGTSGPNTGELFF
CDR3 DNA: TGTGCCAGCAGCCGAGGGACTAGCGGACCGAACACCGGGGAGCTGTTTTTT
V gene: TRBV7-9
J gene: TRBJ2-2
clone size: once
D gene: TRBD2

CDR3 protein: CSATGTGGTDTQYF
CDR3 DNA: TGCAGCGCAACCGGGACAGGGGGCACAGATACGCAGTATTTT
V gene: TRBV29-1
J gene: TRBJ2-3
clone size: -
D gene: TRBD1

CDR3 protein: CASSLVPVGGNTGELFF
CDR3 DNA: TGTGCCAGCAGCTTAGTCCCTGTCGGGGGGAACACCGGGGAGCTGTTTTTT
V gene: TRBV13
J gene: TRBJ2-2
clone size: once
D gene: -

CDR3 protein: CASSLLRAGGPMNEQYF
CDR3 DNA: TGTGCCAGCAGCTTATTACGCGCGGGAGGGCCGATGAACGAGCAGTACTTC
V gene: TRBV11-1
J gene: TRBJ2-7
clone size: -
D gene: TRBD2

CDR3 protein: CASTPRGFYSYNEQFF
CDR3 DNA: TGTGCCAGCACTCCCAGGGGCTTCTACTCCTACAATGAGCAGTTCTTC
V gene: TRBV28
J gene: TRBJ2-1
clone size: -
D gene: -

CDR3 protein: CASSLTGQTYGYTF
CDR3 DNA: TGCGCCAGCAGCTTGACCGGACAGACCTATGGCTACACCTTC
V gene: TRBV5-1
J gene: TRBJ1-2
clone size: -
D gene: -

CDR3 protein: CASSQGWSTEAFF
CDR3 DNA: TGTGCCAGCAGCCAAGGTTGGAGCACTGAAGCTTTCTTT
V gene: TRBV14
J gene: TRBJ1-1
clone size: few
D gene: -

CDR3 protein: CASSLGQGADTQYF
CDR3 DNA: TGTGCCAGCAGCTTGGGGCAGGGTGCAGATACGCAGTATTTT
V gene: TRBV5-6
J gene: TRBJ2-3
clone size: -
D gene: -

CDR3 protein: CASREHSSYNSPLNF
CDR3 DNA: TGTGCCAGCAGGGAACACAGCTCCTATAATTCACCCCTCAACTTT
V gene: TRBV9
J gene: TRBJ1-6
clone size: -
D gene: -

CDR3 protein: CASSAQGYNTEAFF
CDR3 DNA: TGTGCCAGCTCAGCACAGGGGTACAACACTGAAGCTTTCTTT
V gene: TRBV18
J gene: TRBJ1-1
clone size: -
D gene: TRBD1

CDR3 protein: CASSPDVGPEDEKLFF
CDR3 DNA: TGCGCCAGCAGCCCCGACGTTGGCCCCGAGGATGAAAAACTGTTTTTT
V gene: TRBV5-1
J gene: TRBJ1-4
clone size: once
D gene: -

CDR3 protein: CASTPSGPGEQYF
CDR3 DNA: TGTGCCAGCACCCCCTCAGGCCCCGGCGAGCAGTACTTC
V gene: TRBV2
J gene: TRBJ2-7
clone size: once
D gene: -

CDR3 protein: CASIRTGGREAFF
CDR3 DNA: TGTGCCAGTATCCGGACAGGGGGCCGAGAAGCTTTCTTT
V gene: TRBV19
J gene: TRBJ1-1
clone size: few
D gene: TRBD1

CDR3 protein: CASSALVGSTYEQYF
CDR3 DNA: TGTGCCAGCAGTGCTTTGGTGGGCTCAACCTACGAGCAGTACTTC
V gene: TRBV28
J gene: TRBJ2-7
clone size: once
D gene: -

CDR3 protein: CAISESKSLHQVGAEKHTEAFF
CDR3 DNA: TGTGCCATCAGTGAGTCGAAAAGTCTACATCAAGTGGGGGCAGAGAAACACACTGAAGCTTTCTTT
V gene: TRBV10-3
J gene: TRBJ1-1
clone size: once
D gene: -

CDR3 protein: CASSPTGTSGNTIYF
CDR3 DNA: TGTGCCAGCAGCCCGACAGGGACCTCTGGAAACACCATATATTTT
V gene: TRBV7-8
J gene: TRBJ1-3
clone size: -
D gene: TRBD1

CDR3 protein: CARRTGTANTGELFF
CDR3 DNA: TGTGCCAGAAGGACCGGGACAGCGAACACCGGGGAGCTGTTTTTT
V gene: TRBV5-3
J gene: TRBJ2-2
clone size: -
D gene: TRBD1

CDR3 protein: CASSQPGQGSGNTIYF
CDR3 DNA: TGTGCCAGCAGCCAACCGGGACAGGGTTCCGGAAACACCATATATTTT
V gene: TRBV4-2
J gene: TRBJ1-3
clone size: -
D gene: TRBD1

CDR3 protein: CASSHVQGKYEQYF
CDR3 DNA: TGCGCCAGCAGCCATGTACAGGGAAAGTACGAGCAGTACTTC
V gene: TRBV4-1
J gene: TRBJ2-7
clone size: -
D gene: -

CDR3 protein: CASSLGSRHGKEKLFF
CDR3 DNA: TGTGCCAGCAGCTTAGGGTCGCGGCATGGAAAAGAGAAACTGTTTTTT
V gene: TRBV7-2
J gene: TRBJ1-4
clone size: -
D gene: -

CDR3 protein: CASSSNRDRGNYTF
CDR3 DNA: TGTGCCAGCAGCTCTAATCGGGACAGGGGTAACTACACCTTC
V gene: TRBV7-9
J gene: TRBJ1-2
clone size: -
D gene: TRBD1

CDR3 protein: CASSLWTGRDTQYF
CDR3 DNA: TGTGCCAGCAGCTTATGGACAGGGAGGGATACGCAGTATTTT
V gene: TRBV5-8
J gene: TRBJ2-3
clone size: few
D gene: TRBD1

CDR3 protein: CASSLGETQYF
CDR3 DNA: TGTGCCAGCAGCCTCGGTGAGACCCAGTACTTC
V gene: TRBV16
J gene: TRBJ2-5
clone size: -
D gene: -

CDR3 protein: CSVSGTGVGEKLFF
CDR3 DNA: TGCAGCGTCAGCGGGACAGGTGTAGGTGAAAAACTGTTTTTT
V gene: TRBV29-1
J gene: TRBJ1-4
clone size: -
D gene: TRBD1

CDR3 protein: CASSSDKFPGHTF
CDR3 DNA: TGTGCCAGCAGCTCGGACAAGTTCCCTGGCCACACCTTC
V gene: TRBV6-5
J gene: TRBJ1-2
clone size: -
D gene: -

CDR3 protein: CASSPPSGMETQYF
CDR3 DNA: TGTGCCAGCTCACCACCTAGCGGGATGGAGACCCAGTACTTC
V gene: TRBV18
J gene: TRBJ2-5
clone size: -
D gene: TRBD2

CDR3 protein: CASRTRGNEKLFF
CDR3 DNA: TGTGCCAGTAGGACCAGGGGTAATGAAAAACTGTTTTTT
V gene: TRBV19
J gene: TRBJ1-4
clone size: few
D gene: -

CDR3 protein: CASSLDGSLNTIYF
CDR3 DNA: TGTGCCAGCAGCTTGGACGGGAGCCTAAACACCATATATTTT
V gene: TRBV5-4
J gene: TRBJ1-3
clone size: few
D gene: -

CDR3 protein: CASSEGFSGGNTIYF
CDR3 DNA: TGTGCCAGCAGTGAAGGGTTCTCAGGCGGAAACACCATATATTTT
V gene: TRBV6-1
J gene: TRBJ1-3
clone size: -
D gene: -